This T cell receptor beta chain comes out of a study of identical twins' blood T cells. Study-wide findings and caveats: Each donor's most abundant TCRbeta clonotypes shared more CDR3 sequences with her twin than unrelated donors.

Sample barcodes were added at both library ends during cDNA synthesis. One entry per CDR3 protein results from TCRdb running MiXCR on the 5' RACE reads. The sample records roughly 340,000 distinct CDR3 sequences, 28% being singletons. Donors were six healthy women in three monozygous twin pairs. This clonotype showed up many times. Its cognate antigen is unknown. Germline V gene data show CDR1 as SNHLY and CDR2 as FYNNEI. The CDR3 has 15 amino acids. V dropped 2 bases and J dropped 1 base, with 11 bases sitting between them. The sample consisted of PBMCs. This clonotype was sampled from a woman between 18 and 55 years old in good health. This chain uses TRBV2 with TRBJ1-1; D gene ambiguous. CDR3 protein: CASSERAGRNTEAFF. The CDR3 bases are TGTGCCAGCAGTGAAAGGGCAGGACGGAACACTGAAGCTTTCTTT.